These 7 T cell receptor beta chains originate from one sample sequenced in a study of cytomegalovirus exposure and HLA in healthy donors. Primers included in the PCR were 60 Vbeta and 13 Jbeta primers. Sequenced by immunoSEQ multiplex PCR; TCRdb stores in-frame clones only, minus some. The sample holds about 130,000 clones; around 85% are singletons and the top ten take approximately 4%. The sample consisted of PBMCs. These receptors all come from a young man in good health and CMV-seropositive.

The V gene is TRBV5-1, the J gene TRBJ2-1; 10 positions match TRBD1. V lost 4 bases to trimming and J lost 6 bases; unmatched junction nucleotides: 4. This CDR3 contains 14 residues. Germline V CDR1 and CDR2: SGHRS, YFSETQ. The CDR3 region is CASSIWTGGNEQFF. The CDR3 DNA sequence: TGCGCCAGCAGCATCTGGACAGGGGGCAATGAGCAGTTCTTC. The whole variable domain, filled in from reference TRBV5-1 and TRBJ2-1, reads KAGVTQTPRYLIKTRGQQVTLSCSPISGHRSVSWYQQTPGQGLQFLFEYFSETQRNKGNFPGRFSGRQFSNSRSEMNVSTLELGDSALYLCASSIWTGGNEQFFGPGTRLTVL.

The V and J genes are TRBV6-6 and TRBJ2-3; TRBD2 is a possible D gene (7 bases). The CDR3 length is 16 residues. CDR1 is MNHNY and CDR2 is SVGAGI in the germline V gene (reference sequence). The ends were cut back, 4 bases at V and 5 bases at J, with 19 bases in the middle. CDR3 coding DNA: TGTGCCAGCAGTTTAAATGGGGGGGCGATTCAAGATACGCAGTATTTT. As protein: CASSLNGGAIQDTQYF.

DNA for the CDR3: TGCGCCAGCAGCTTGGGGGCAGGGGTGGCTAATGAAAAACTGTTTTTT. Translated, it gives CASSLGAGVANEKLFF. J is TRBJ1-4 and V is TRBV5-1, with a tentative D call TRBD1 (6 bases). The CDR3 spans 16 residues. V was pared by 0 bases and J by 3 bases, with 12 bases between. CDR1 is SGHRS and CDR2 is YFSETQ in the germline V gene.

This clone has a handful of counts. Germline and junction disagree at one end, which may indicate a read error. The rearrangement uses TRBV10-2 and TRBJ1-2; the D gene is possibly TRBD1 (6 bases). CDR1 and CDR2 from the germline V gene are WSHSY and SAAADI. The CDR3 extends over 16 amino acids. CDR3 sequence (DNA): TGCGCCAGCAGTGATATTTATTCCGCAGGGGTGTATGGTTACACCTTC. Translation: CASSDIYSAGVYGYTF.

The chain has TRBV15 and TRBJ2-1, with 8 bases that match TRBD1. Germline CDR1 and CDR2: LNHNV and YYDKDF (reference sequence). The CDR3 extends over 17 amino acids. V trimming: 1 base; J trimming: 4 bases; junction bases outside the gene matches: 9. This chain's CDR3 is CATSRGRGTGPYNEQFF. In DNA form, the CDR3 reads TGTGCCACCAGCAGAGGCAGGGGGACAGGTCCTTACAATGAGCAGTTCTTC. The variable domain in full, with the rest retrieved from reference TRBV15 and TRBJ2-1, is DAMVIQNPRYQVTQFGKPVTLSCSQTLNHNVMYWYQQKSSQAPKLLFHYYDKDFNNEADTPDNFQSRRPNTSFCFLDIRSPGLGDTAMYLCATSRGRGTGPYNEQFFGPGTRLTVL.

J is TRBJ2-3 and V is TRBV30; weak D call: TRBD1 (5 bases). The CDR3 covers 16 residues. In germline, CDR1 is GTSNPN, CDR2 SVGIG (reference sequence). The V end lost 3 bases, the J end lost 0 bases, and 16 bases lay between the germline ends. CDR3 region: CAWSPLDRASTDTQYF. CDR3 in DNA: TGTGCCTGGAGCCCCCTCGACAGAGCTAGCACAGATACGCAGTATTTT.

This chain uses TRBV5-1 with TRBJ2-1; possible D gene TRBD2, 6 bases. This CDR3 spans 13 amino acids. The germline gives CDR1 SGHRS, CDR2 YFSETQ. The ends were cut back, 2 bases at V and 7 bases at J, with 10 bases in the middle. CDR3 DNA sequence: TGCGCCAGCAGCTTAGCGGGCGGAAATGAGCAGTTCTTC. It specifies CASSLAGGNEQFF. Full variable domain (missing parts from reference TRBV5-1 and TRBJ2-1): KAGVTQTPRYLIKTRGQQVTLSCSPISGHRSVSWYQQTPGQGLQFLFEYFSETQRNKGNFPGRFSGRQFSNSRSEMNVSTLELGDSALYLCASSLAGGNEQFFGPGTRLTVL.